This TCR beta chain is drawn from a study of Graves' ophthalmopathy and Graves' hyperthyroidism. Study context: Peripheral blood samples were taken at initial diagnosis, before any treatment.

The CDR3 runs to 15 residues. Deletions cut 3 bases from V and 4 bases from J, with 15 bases between. The germline V gene has CDR1 MGHRA and CDR2 YSYEKL. Overall study results and limits: Most thyroid clonotypes with frequency above 0.001 were detected in blood too.

As diagnostic evidence, clinical symptoms, serum thyroxine, TRAb, thyroid ultrasound and orbital computed tomography were relied upon. What supplied the PBMCs was 10 ml of fresh peripheral blood. This clonotype has ten or more counts. Its antigen is not identified. Transcripts of RNA were the source for amplifying TCR beta CDR3 regions. The authors performed first-round RT-PCR with HTBI primers and then a second-round multiplex PCR. TCRdb reprocessed the multiplex PCR reads with MiXCR, giving one entry per CDR3 protein. The table includes 300,000 to 400,000 distinct CDR3 sequences, roughly 15% detected once.

The clonotype originates from an adult man with Graves' ophthalmopathy. The chain has TRBV4-1 and TRBJ2-5; TRBD1 might be the D (5 bases). The sample was peripheral blood. This chain's CDR3 is CASSHDDIRAETQYF. For the CDR3, the DNA is TGCGCCAGCAGCCATGATGACATCAGGGCAGAGACCCAGTACTTC.